This T cell receptor beta chain emerged from a study of T-cell reconstitution after alpha-beta-depleted transplantation in children. A TCRbeta library incorporating unique molecular identifiers was prepared. One entry per CDR3 protein, called by TCRdb with MiXCR from the PCR reads. The sample includes some 490,000 distinct CDR3 sequences, approximately 12% seen only once; the top ten take over 5.5%. The length of the CDR3 is 15 residues. Trimming stripped 6 bases from V and 6 bases from J, with 20 bases between. CDR1 is ENHRY, CDR2 SYGVKD, per germline. This clonotype has a handful of counts. The source is a human donor who donated a stem cell graft to a child with combined immunodeficiency. The chain carries TRBV10-3 and TRBJ1-1, with a tentative D call TRBD1 (5 bases). Sequenced here: PBMCs from the stem cell graft donor, sampled from the stem cell graft. In nucleotides, the CDR3 is TGTGCCATCAGGGTCCAGTTTCAGGGAGCCGCTGAAGCTTTCTTT. Protein product: CAIRVQFQGAAEAFF.